This T cell receptor beta chain stems from a study of T cells of healthy individuals (dated by TCRdb to the late 2010s). Libraries were built with 5' RACE. The reads were generated on an Illumina MiSeq. TCRdb itself trimmed the public reads at Q25 with fastp, ran MiXCR and retained productive beta chains. Rows matching on CDR3 protein sequence are summarized as one entry with the most common DNA and genes. Across this sample there are roughly 76,000 distinct CDR3 sequences, with about 4.8% seen only once. Jointly, the top ten make up roughly 7.5% of the sample. A word on this clonotype: Its binding antigen is unknown. This may come from a read error, since a much larger clone is one base off.

Spanning cysteine to phenylalanine, the CDR3 consists of 13 amino acids. Of all the DNA, just the CDR3 is kept, 39 bases in frame from base 1. Taken from the germline V gene, the CDR1 and CDR2 loops are SGHTA and FQGNSA. The chain is encoded by TRBV7-2 joined to TRBJ2-5; no D gene call is confident. The source of this sequence is a female donor in good health. The CDR3 region reads CAGSTSRLQTQYF. The base sequence is TGTGCCGGCAGCACCAGTAGACTGCAGACCCAGTACTTC. Joined to the reference TRBV7-2 and TRBJ2-5 proteins, this CDR3 gives the full variable domain: GAGVSQSPSNKVTEKGKDVELRCDPISGHTALYWYRQSLGQGLEFLIYFQGNSAPDKSGLPSDRFSAERTGGSVSTLTIQRTQQEDSAVYLCAGSTSRLQTQYFGPGTRLLVL.